The rows below give T cell receptor beta chains drawn from one sample of a study of blood T cell repertoires in COVID-19. Only in-frame clones appear in the TCRdb table, and some are missing; sequencing was by immunoSEQ multiplex PCR. Of about 140,000 clones in the sample, about three quarters were seen once. Sequencing was done on a sample of peripheral blood. All receptors come from a woman of 80 years or more with active or convalescent COVID-19. Both conserved end residues are part of each CDR3. The D gene is left open where the match is weak. Not every row has a clone size; where given, it reads once, few, many or a size class.

d_call,v_call,j_call,clone_size,cdr3_nt,cdr3_aa
-,TRBV27,TRBJ1-4,-,TGTGCCAGCAGTTTATCTTTATCGACAAGGGGTATGAAAAAACTGTTTTTT,CASSLSLSTRGMKKLFF
TRBD2,TRBV5-4,TRBJ2-3,-,TGTGCCAGCAGACCCGGACTAGTGAGTGATACGCAGTATTTT,CASRPGLVSDTQYF
-,TRBV2,TRBJ1-2,-,TGTGCCAGCAGTGACCTGGGTGGGGCTGGCTACACCTTC,CASSDLGGAGYTF
TRBD1,TRBV28,TRBJ2-5,-,TGTGCCAGCAGTTTACCGGGGACAGGGCAAGAGACCCAGTACTTC,CASSLPGTGQETQYF
TRBD2,TRBV2,TRBJ2-3,many,TGTGCCAGCGGTAGCGGGGTTGTGCAGTATTTT,CASGSGVVQYF
TRBD1,TRBV13,TRBJ2-3,few,TGTGCCAGCAGCAGGCCGGGACAGGGGGCGCGTGAGGATACGCAGTATTTT,CASSRPGQGAREDTQYF
-,TRBV12-3/TRBV12-4,TRBJ1-2,-,TGTGCCAGCTCAGGGGACGGTGGCTACACCTTC,CASSGDGGYTF
-,TRBV18,TRBJ1-4,-,TGTGCCAGCTCACTGGACACGATAACTAATGAAAAACTGTTTTTT,CASSLDTITNEKLFF
-,TRBV2,TRBJ2-2,-,TGTGCCAGCCGACTGAGCCTTGGGGAGCTGTTTTTT,CASRLSLGELFF
-,TRBV19,TRBJ2-3,-,TGTGCCAGTAGTATCGGACAGATTACAGATACGCAGTATTTT,CASSIGQITDTQYF
-,TRBV18,TRBJ1-4,once,TGTGCCAGCTCAACCACAGGGTTCGCTGAAAAACTGTTTTTT,CASSTTGFAEKLFF
-,TRBV5-6,TRBJ1-2,-,TGTGCCAGCAGCCACGACCCGATTTCTAGCTATGGCTACACCTTC,CASSHDPISSYGYTF
-,TRBV4-1,TRBJ1-5,-,TGCGCCAGCAGCCAAGGTGGGGGCCAGCCCCAGCATTTT,CASSQGGGQPQHF
TRBD1,TRBV4-2,TRBJ2-1,-,TGTGCCAGCAGCCAAGAGGAGACAGGGAAATACAATGAGCAGTTCTTC,CASSQEETGKYNEQFF
-,TRBV6-5,TRBJ2-2,-,TGTGCCAGCGGAGTCCTCACCGGGGAGCTGTTTTTT,CASGVLTGELFF
TRBD1,TRBV6-6,TRBJ1-2,-,TGTGCCAGCCGGGAGGCAGGGGGCAGGAATGGCTACACCTTC,CASREAGGRNGYTF
-,TRBV3-1/TRBV3-2,TRBJ2-3,-,TGTGCCAGCAGCCGCGGCACAGATACGCAGTATTTT,CASSRGTDTQYF
TRBD1,TRBV5-1,TRBJ2-7,-,TGCGCCAGCAGCTTGGGGGACAGGGTGGTGATCTACGAGCAGTACTTC,CASSLGDRVVIYEQYF
-,TRBV7-7,TRBJ2-5,-,TGTGCTAGCAGCTTAAAACAGGGCCTCCAGGAGACCCAGTACTTC,CASSLKQGLQETQYF
TRBD1,TRBV18,TRBJ1-2,-,TGTGCCAGCTCACCACCGGGTTGGACAGGGTCCTATGGCTACACCTTC,CASSPPGWTGSYGYTF
TRBD1,TRBV30,TRBJ1-2,few,TGTGCCTGGGGTCGGGACAGGCCCCGGGGCTACACCTTC,CAWGRDRPRGYTF
TRBD2,TRBV6-2/TRBV6-3,TRBJ2-3,-,TGTGCCAGCAGTTACCCCTCAAAACTACCGGGACTAGCGTACTCAGATACGCAGTATTTT,CASSYPSKLPGLAYSDTQYF
-,TRBV7-2,TRBJ2-5,-,TGTGCCAGCAGCATAACTAGTAGTCGAGAGACCCAGTACTTC,CASSITSSRETQYF
TRBD2,TRBV4-1,TRBJ2-7,-,TGCGCCAGCAGCCAAGCTAGCGGGGGGAAGAACGAGCAGTACTTC,CASSQASGGKNEQYF
TRBD1,TRBV5-8,TRBJ1-1,-,TGTGCCAGCAGCTTGGGGACAGGGGTAAACACTGAAGCTTTCTTT,CASSLGTGVNTEAFF
TRBD1,TRBV11-2,TRBJ2-2,-,TGTGCCAGCAGCCCTGGGACAGCAAAGAACACCGGGGAGCTGTTTTTT,CASSPGTAKNTGELFF
TRBD1,TRBV5-1,TRBJ1-2,-,TGCGCCAGCAGCCTCCGGGACAGGGATCATGGCTACACCTTC,CASSLRDRDHGYTF
-,TRBV30,TRBJ2-3,-,TGTGCCTGGATGTCAGGGGCAGATACGCAGTATTTT,CAWMSGADTQYF
TRBD1,TRBV7-3,TRBJ1-4,-,TGTCCACAAAGGAGCAGGGGGCCCGAAAAACTGTTTTTT,CPQRSRGPEKLFF
-,TRBV5-1,TRBJ1-2,-,TGCGCCAGCAGCCCTGGCAGGGGCAACTATGGCTACACCTTC,CASSPGRGNYGYTF
TRBD1,TRBV6-4,TRBJ2-7,-,TGTGCCAGGTCAGGGGGAAATGAGCAGTACTTC,CARSGGNEQYF
TRBD1,TRBV4-1,TRBJ1-5,-,TGCGCCAGCAGCCAATCGACAGGGTTAAATCAGCCCCAGCATTTT,CASSQSTGLNQPQHF
TRBD2,TRBV6-2/TRBV6-3,TRBJ2-1,-,TGTGCCAGCAGTTACCCCCCCGGGGTAGCGGGGACCCTCAATGAGCAGTTCTTC,CASSYPPGVAGTLNEQFF
-,TRBV27,TRBJ1-6,-,TGTGCCAGCACCAACGGGGGTCTGGTATATAATTCACCCCTCCACTTT,CASTNGGLVYNSPLHF
TRBD1,TRBV18,TRBJ1-6,few,TGTGCCAGCTCACCGGGAGTTGACAGGGCTCCCCACTTT,CASSPGVDRAPHF
TRBD1,TRBV7-9,TRBJ1-1,-,TGTGCCAGCCAAGACAGGGCGAACACTGAAGCTTTCTTT,CASQDRANTEAFF
TRBD1,TRBV5-1,TRBJ2-1,-,TGCGCCAGCAGTGAGTGGACAGGGCGTGAGCAGTTCTTC,CASSEWTGREQFF
TRBD1,TRBV11-1,TRBJ2-3,-,TGTGCCAGCAGCTTAAGAGGACAGGGAACGCAGTATTTT,CASSLRGQGTQYF
TRBD1,TRBV2,TRBJ2-2,-,TGTGCCAGCAGCGGGACAGGGACCGGGGAGCTGTTTTTT,CASSGTGTGELFF
-,TRBV27,TRBJ2-2,-,TGTGCCAGCAGCCCCGGCACCGGGGAGCTGTTTTTT,CASSPGTGELFF
-,TRBV7-6,TRBJ1-3,-,TGTGCCAGCAGCTTAGCGGGACGGGGGGGAAACACCATATATTTT,CASSLAGRGGNTIYF
TRBD1,TRBV5-1,TRBJ1-6,-,TGCGCCAGCAGCCAACAGGGGGCTGGTTTAGGTTCACCCCTCCACTTT,CASSQQGAGLGSPLHF
-,TRBV2,TRBJ1-3,-,TGTGCCAGCAGTGAGGCGTTTCGGGGTAGCTCTGGAAACACCATATATTTT,CASSEAFRGSSGNTIYF
TRBD1,TRBV9,TRBJ1-4,-,TGTGCCAGCAGCGCGGCCGGGACAGGGGGTGAAAAACTGTTTTTT,CASSAAGTGGEKLFF
-,TRBV5-4,TRBJ2-1,-,TGTGCCAGCAGCTTGCCACAGCAGAACAATGAGCAGTTCTTC,CASSLPQQNNEQFF
-,TRBV4-3,TRBJ1-1,-,TGCGCCAGCAGCCATAGTACCGGGTTTGATGAAGCTTTCTTT,CASSHSTGFDEAFF
TRBD1,TRBV3-1/TRBV3-2,TRBJ1-3,-,TGTGCCAGCAGCCAAATCCGACAGGGGAGAAACACCATATATTTT,CASSQIRQGRNTIYF
-,TRBV7-9,TRBJ2-2,-,TGTGCCAGCAGCTTACTAGTCACCGGGGAGCTGTTTTTT,CASSLLVTGELFF
-,TRBV2,TRBJ1-2,-,TGTGCCAGCCAGGGGAACTATGGCTACACCTTC,CASQGNYGYTF
TRBD1,TRBV5-1,TRBJ1-2,-,TGCGCCAGCAGGGGACAGGGGGCTCTCTATGGCTACACCTTC,CASRGQGALYGYTF
TRBD1,TRBV28,TRBJ2-2,-,TGTGCCAGCAGTCCGACAGGGGGTTCGAGGGGGGAGCTGTTTTTT,CASSPTGGSRGELFF
TRBD1,TRBV15,TRBJ1-2,few,TGTGCCACCAGCAGAGGCGGGACAGGGGCTAACTATGGCTACACCTTC,CATSRGGTGANYGYTF
-,TRBV19,TRBJ2-7,-,TGTGCCACCGCCGGCGGGCAGGGGCGTAGGGGGACGACCTACGAGCAGTACTTC,CATAGGQGRRGTTYEQYF
TRBD2,TRBV11-2,TRBJ2-3,many,TGTGCCAGCAGCTTAGAACTAGCGGGGGAAACAGATACGCAGTATTTT,CASSLELAGETDTQYF
-,TRBV18,TRBJ2-7,-,TGTGCCAGCTCACCGGGGAGTGCGGTGGAGCAGTACTTC,CASSPGSAVEQYF